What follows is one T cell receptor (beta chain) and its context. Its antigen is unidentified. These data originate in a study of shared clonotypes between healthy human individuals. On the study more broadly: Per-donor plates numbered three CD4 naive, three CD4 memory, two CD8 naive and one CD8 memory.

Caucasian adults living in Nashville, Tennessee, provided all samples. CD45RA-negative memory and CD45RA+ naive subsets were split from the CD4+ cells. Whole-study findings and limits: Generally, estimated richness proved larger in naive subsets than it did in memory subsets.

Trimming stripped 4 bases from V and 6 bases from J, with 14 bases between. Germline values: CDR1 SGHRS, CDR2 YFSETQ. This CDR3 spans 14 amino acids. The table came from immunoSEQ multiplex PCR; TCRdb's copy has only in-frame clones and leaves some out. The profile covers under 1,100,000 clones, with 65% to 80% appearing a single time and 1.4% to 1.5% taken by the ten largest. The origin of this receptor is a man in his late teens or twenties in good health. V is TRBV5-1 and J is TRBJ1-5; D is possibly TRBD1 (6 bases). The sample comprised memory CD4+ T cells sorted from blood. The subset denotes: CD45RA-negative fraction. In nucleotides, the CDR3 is TGCGCCAGCAGCCCCGGGGGGGCTGGTCAGCCCCAGCATTTT. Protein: CASSPGGAGQPQHF.